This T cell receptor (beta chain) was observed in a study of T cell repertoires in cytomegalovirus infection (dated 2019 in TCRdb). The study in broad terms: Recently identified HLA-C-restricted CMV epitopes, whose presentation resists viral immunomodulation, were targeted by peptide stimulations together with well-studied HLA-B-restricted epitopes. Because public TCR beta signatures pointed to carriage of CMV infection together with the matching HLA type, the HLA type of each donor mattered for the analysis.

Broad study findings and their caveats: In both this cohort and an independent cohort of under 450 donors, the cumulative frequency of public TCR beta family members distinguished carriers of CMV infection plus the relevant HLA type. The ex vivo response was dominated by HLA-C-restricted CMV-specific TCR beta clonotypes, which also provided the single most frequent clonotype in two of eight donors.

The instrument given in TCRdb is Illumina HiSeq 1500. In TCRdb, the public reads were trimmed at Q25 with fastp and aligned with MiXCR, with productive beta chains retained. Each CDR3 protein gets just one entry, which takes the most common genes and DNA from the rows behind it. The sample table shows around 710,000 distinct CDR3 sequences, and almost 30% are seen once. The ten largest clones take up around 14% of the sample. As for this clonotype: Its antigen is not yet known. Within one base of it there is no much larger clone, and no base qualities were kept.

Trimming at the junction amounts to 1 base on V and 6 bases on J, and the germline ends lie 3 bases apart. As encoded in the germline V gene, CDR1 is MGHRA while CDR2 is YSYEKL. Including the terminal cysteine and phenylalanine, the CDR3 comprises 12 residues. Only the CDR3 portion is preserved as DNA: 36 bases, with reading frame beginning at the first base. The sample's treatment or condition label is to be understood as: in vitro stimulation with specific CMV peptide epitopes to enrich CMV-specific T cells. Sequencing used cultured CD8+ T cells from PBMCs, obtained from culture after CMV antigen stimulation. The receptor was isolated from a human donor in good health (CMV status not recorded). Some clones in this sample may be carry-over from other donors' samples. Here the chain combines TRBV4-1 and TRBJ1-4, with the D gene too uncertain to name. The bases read TGCGCCAGCAGCCAAGGACATGAAAAACTGTTTTTT. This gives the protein CASSQGHEKLFF.